The 23 T cell receptor beta chains listed next were all sequenced from one sample in a study of blood T cell repertoires in COVID-19. Only in-frame clones appear in the TCRdb table, and some are missing; sequencing was by immunoSEQ multiplex PCR. The table has fewer than 350,000 clones, 65% to 90% seen once. Sequences were obtained from peripheral blood. The receptor source for this set is a woman in her sixties with active or convalescent COVID-19.

This clone was observed a few times. The genes are TRBV7-2 and TRBJ1-4, with 7 bases that match TRBD1. V dropped 5 bases and J dropped 8; count of bases not matched to a gene: 8. CDR1 is SGHTA and CDR2 is FQGNSA in the germline V gene. CDR3 length: 14 residues. DNA of the CDR3: TGTGCCAGCAGCCACAACAGGGGAGGCGAAAAACTGTTTTTT. This codes for CASSHNRGGEKLFF.

About this clone: This specimen includes other DNA sequences encoding the same CDR3. The V call is TRBV11-1, the J call TRBJ2-1; 7 bases align to TRBD1. J was trimmed by 0 bases and V by 3 bases; bases with no gene match: 5. From germline, CDR1 is SGHAT and CDR2 FQDESV (reference sequence). The CDR3 sequence is 16 residues long. The CDR3 protein is CASSFPTGSSYNEQFF. CDR3 in DNA: TGTGCCAGCAGCTTTCCGACAGGGAGCTCCTACAATGAGCAGTTCTTC.

This clone has only a few counts. The chain joins TRBV6-1 to TRBJ1-2; the D is unclear. Germline CDR1 is MNHNS and CDR2 is SASEGT. Trimming cost V 2 bases and J 4 bases, with 17 bases left between them. The length of the CDR3 is 16 residues. The CDR3 nucleotides read TGTGCCAGCAGTGAAAGTCGGCTAGGTCCCCTCTATGGCTACACCTTC. Its translation is CASSESRLGPLYGYTF.

This chain joins TRBV21-1 and TRBJ1-5; TRBD1 is the table's D call, not checked against the DNA. TRBV21-1 is listed as a pseudogene. The CDR3 totals 15 residues. CDR3 loop: CASSENRGYNQPQHF. In nucleotides, the CDR3 is TGTGCCAGCAGCGAAAACAGGGGATACAATCAGCCCCAGCATTTT.

The V gene is TRBV12-5, the J gene TRBJ1-1, with a tentative D call TRBD1 (6 bases). V was clipped by 10 bases and J by 4 bases, with 19 bases between them. The CDR3 has 14 residues. CDR1 and CDR2 (germline): LGHNT, FRNRAP. The CDR3 spells CATRPRATGTEAFF. DNA of the CDR3: TGTGCTACCCGGCCGAGGGCGACAGGCACTGAAGCTTTCTTT.

This clone was detected a few times. The V call is TRBV7-8, the J call TRBJ2-7, with D possibly TRBD2 on 6 matching bases. The CDR3 extends over 16 amino acids. The V end was cut by 1 base, the J end by 6 bases, with 19 bases between. Germline CDR1 reads SGHVS; CDR2 reads FQNEAQ. CDR3 nucleotides: TGTGCCAGCAGCTTAGGGGTCGGGACTTTCAAAACCGAGCAGTACTTC. Encoded protein: CASSLGVGTFKTEQYF.

J is TRBJ1-5 and V is TRBV18, with 10 bases matching TRBD1. There are 15 residues in the CDR3. J was trimmed by 4 bases and V by 3 bases; bases with no gene match: 3. Germline lookup yields CDR1 KGHSH and CDR2 LQKENI. The chain's CDR3 is CASSPPGQGNQPQHF. For the CDR3, the DNA is TGTGCCAGCTCACCCCCGGGACAGGGGAATCAGCCCCAGCATTTT. The full variable domain, its missing parts supplied by reference TRBV18 and TRBJ1-5, is NAGVMQNPRHLVRRRGQEARLRCSPMKGHSHVYWYRQLPEEGLKFMVYLQKENIIDESGMPKERFSAEFPKEGPSILRIQQVVRGDSAAYFCASSPPGQGNQPQHFGDGTRLSIL.

The chain uses TRBV3-1 (or the pseudogene TRBV3-2) and TRBJ1-4; 7 bases align to TRBD1. CDR1 and CDR2 (germline): LGHDT, YNNKEL (reference sequence). Trimming cost V 5 bases and J 2 bases; bases outside gene matches: 14. This CDR3 has 18 amino acids. The CDR3 DNA is TGTGCCAGCAGCGTCAGGGGGGTCCCGAGACGCACTAATGAAAAACTGTTTTTT. Protein sequence: CASSVRGVPRRTNEKLFF.

The genes are TRBV14 and TRBJ2-7; D is perhaps TRBD1 (5 bases). Germline V gene sequence: CDR1 SGHDN, CDR2 FVKESK. Trimming removed 8 bases from V and 2 bases from J, with 16 bases in between. This CDR3 contains 14 residues. The CDR3 DNA follows: TGTGCCAGCGCCGGATTTGCAGGGACCTACGAGCAGTACTTC. It codes for CASAGFAGTYEQYF.

This chain joins TRBV13 and TRBJ2-7; no reliable D call. With 5 bases removed from V and 1 base from J, the gap between germline ends came to 9 bases. Germline CDR1 and CDR2: PRHDT and FYEKMQ (reference sequence). The CDR3 has 13 residues. The CDR3 DNA reads as TGTGCCAGCAGCCCTACAGTATCCTACGAGCAGTACTTC. It is translated as CASSPTVSYEQYF.

This clone showed up just once. The rearrangement uses TRBV9 and TRBJ1-2, with a weak D call TRBD1 (6 bases). V lost 1 base, J lost 0 bases, and 13 bases lay in between. This CDR3 spans 16 amino acids. The germline V gene encodes CDR1 SGDLS and CDR2 YYNGEE. CDR3 DNA: TGTGCCAGCAGCGTACCACTGGGGGCAGCTAACTATGGCTACACCTTC. This translates into CASSVPLGAANYGYTF.

The table lists this clone with a count of one. The chain joins TRBV7-6 to TRBJ1-1; possibly TRBD1 for D (6 bases). The V and J ends lost 5 bases and 0 bases respectively, with 16 bases between them. CDR1 and CDR2 (germline): SGHVS, FNYEAQ. This CDR3 spans 16 amino acids. The DNA for the CDR3 is TGTGCCAGCAGCCTGGGGGCCCAGGGGATGAACACTGAAGCTTTCTTT. Translation: CASSLGAQGMNTEAFF.

V usage is TRBV7-6 and J usage is TRBJ1-5, with 7 bases aligning to TRBD1. CDR3 length: 13 residues. V shed 5 bases, J shed 4 bases, and the junction held 2 bases outside the gene matches. The germline V gene encodes CDR1 SGHVS and CDR2 FNYEAQ. The CDR3 here is CASSLRGNQPQHF. The CDR3 DNA follows: TGTGCCAGCAGCCTCAGGGGGAATCAGCCCCAGCATTTT.

The V and J genes are TRBV11-2 and TRBJ1-1, with unresolved D. The germline gives CDR1 SGHAT, CDR2 FQNNGV. The V and J ends lost 1 base and 11 bases respectively, with 14 bases between them. The CDR3 extends over 13 amino acids. CDR3 sequence reads: CASSLGPDRRAFF. CDR3 nucleotides: TGTGCCAGCAGCTTAGGCCCAGACCGGCGGGCTTTCTTT. The complete variable domain, with remaining parts taken from reference TRBV11-2 and TRBJ1-1, reads EAGVAQSPRYKIIEKRQSVAFWCNPISGHATLYWYQQILGQGPKLLIQFQNNGVVDDSQLPKDRFSAERLKGVDSTLKIQPAKLEDSAVYLCASSLGPDRRAFFGQGTRLTVV.

The chain employs TRBV5-6 and TRBJ1-5, with D possibly matching TRBD1 (6 bases). CDR1 and CDR2 (germline): SGHDT, YYEEEE. V lost 2 bases and J 1 base, leaving 7 bases between the germline ends. The CDR3 is made up of 14 amino acids. The CDR3 sequence is CASSFDRSNQPQHF. The CDR3 DNA is TGTGCCAGCAGCTTCGACAGGAGCAATCAGCCCCAGCATTTT. Full variable domain (outside the CDR3, taken from reference TRBV5-6 and TRBJ1-5): DAGVTQSPTHLIKTRGQQVTLRCSPKSGHDTVSWYQQALGQGPQFIFQYYEEEERQRGNFPDRFSGHQFPNYSSELNVNALLLGDSALYLCASSFDRSNQPQHFGDGTRLSIL.

The genes are TRBV10-3 and TRBJ1-5; D is unresolved. Per the germline V gene, CDR1 is ENHRY and CDR2 is SYGVKD. The CDR3 runs 14 residues. Trimming took off 4 bases at V and 0 bases at J, with 7 bases between the two ends. The CDR3 DNA follows: TGTGCCATCAGTGTCGGTAATAGCAATCAGCCCCAGCATTTT. Its protein is CAISVGNSNQPQHF.

J is TRBJ1-2 and V is TRBV29-1; tentatively, D is TRBD1 (5 bases). CDR3 length: 12 residues. V was shortened by 6 bases and J by 3 bases, with 11 bases between the two germline ends. Germline lookup yields CDR1 SQVTM and CDR2 ANQGSEA. DNA of the CDR3: TGCAGCGTCCCCGGGGGGGACTATGGCTACACCTTC. The encoded protein is CSVPGGDYGYTF.

V usage is TRBV11-3 and J usage is TRBJ2-1, with 7 bases matching TRBD1. The CDR3 is 11 residues long. V trimming: 4 bases; J trimming: 9 bases; junction bases outside the gene matches: 0. Per germline, CDR1 SGHNT and CDR2 YENEEA. The CDR3 sequence: CASSYRGEQFF. The CDR3 DNA follows: TGTGCCAGCAGCTACAGGGGTGAGCAGTTCTTC. Full variable domain (outside the CDR3, taken from reference TRBV11-3 and TRBJ2-1): EAGVVQSPRYKIIEKKQPVAFWCNPISGHNTLYWYLQNLGQGPELLIRYENEEAVDDSQLPKDRFSAERLKGVDSTLKIQPAELGDSAVYLCASSYRGEQFFGPGTRLTVL.

The rearrangement links TRBV10-2 to TRBJ1-4; maybe TRBD1 (6 bases). Germline CDR1 is WSHSY and CDR2 is SAAADI. V lost 0 bases and J 8 bases, leaving 16 bases between the germline ends. This CDR3 region has 16 residues. CDR3 loop: CASSESGRATGEKLFF. As DNA, the CDR3 is TGCGCCAGCAGTGAGTCAGGCAGGGCAACAGGGGAAAAACTGTTTTTT.

The V call is TRBV3-1 (or the pseudogene TRBV3-2), the J call TRBJ1-2; TRBD1 agrees at 7 bases. Trimming at V came to 3 bases and at J to 8 bases, leaving 9 bases not matched to a gene. The CDR3 runs 14 residues. CDR1 is LGHDT and CDR2 is YNNKEL in the germline V gene (reference sequence). The CDR3 loop reads CASSHAEGAGGYTF. The CDR3 DNA reads as TGTGCCAGCAGCCACGCGGAGGGGGCGGGGGGCTACACCTTC.

The chain recombines TRBV19 with TRBJ1-3; D is perhaps TRBD1 (5 bases). The V and J ends lost 7 bases and 1 base respectively, with 14 bases between them. The germline V gene has CDR1 LNHDA and CDR2 SQIVND (reference sequence). The CDR3 spans 15 residues. DNA for the CDR3: TGTGCCAGTACTCCGCGGGGCGAATCTGGAAACACCATATATTTT. It is translated as CASTPRGESGNTIYF.

CDR3 sequence reads: CASSYSGTSTDTQYF. CDR3 sequence (DNA): TGTGCCAGCAGCTATAGCGGTACTAGCACAGATACGCAGTATTTT. The V and J genes are TRBV7-2 and TRBJ2-3; D perhaps matches TRBD2 (6 bases). Trimming left V 4 bases short and J 0 bases short, with 11 bases between. This CDR3 is built from 15 residues. The germline V gene encodes CDR1 SGHTA and CDR2 FQGNSA. The entire variable domain, with the rest obtained from reference TRBV7-2 and TRBJ2-3, is as follows: GAGVSQSPSNKVTEKGKDVELRCDPISGHTALYWYRQSLGQGLEFLIYFQGNSAPDKSGLPSDRFSAERTGGSVSTLTIQRTQQEDSAVYLCASSYSGTSTDTQYFGPGTRLTVL.

The CDR3 reads CASSRGLQGNTIYF. The CDR3 DNA is TGTGCCAGCAGTAGAGGACTGCAGGGAAACACCATATATTTT. The rearrangement links TRBV3-1 (or the pseudogene TRBV3-2) to TRBJ1-3; D gene uncertain. This CDR3 is 14 amino acids long. The V gene lost 6 bases and the J gene lost 4 bases, with 13 bases spanning the gap. CDR1 LGHDT and CDR2 YNNKEL come from the germline V gene (reference sequence).